This TCR beta chain was sequenced during a study of control samples from healthy donors and cancer patients (dated by TCRdb to the early 2020s). Comments on this clone: Its antigen has not been determined. No much larger clone exists at a distance of one base, and base qualities are not known.

Ends trimmed: V by 1 base, J by 6 bases; bases unmatched to a gene: 3. CDR1 and CDR2 were assigned from the germline V gene as SGHTA and FQGNSA. Inclusive of the bounding cysteine and phenylalanine, the CDR3 is 16 residues long. Only the CDR3 region is kept as DNA, spanning 48 bases read in frame from base 1. The method behind the library was the immunoSEQ multiplex PCR assay. Entries here come from immuneACCESS through TCRdb and include only in-frame sequences with V and J called. Some clones fail to appear in such tables; in the studies checked, an unresolved V gene covers under half of the shortfall, and the cause of the remainder is unknown. This sample holds 120,000 or so clones; about 89% were observed only once. Together, the top ten hold 2.9% of the sample.

The TCR was taken from a man between 60 and 75 years old in good health. The sequenced sample was blood. Rearrangement joined TRBV7-2 to TRBJ2-3; 14 middle bases align to TRBD2. Read as DNA, the sequence is TGTGCCAGCAGCTTAGACCGACTAGCGGGGGGGGATACGCAGTATTTT. This is translated as CASSLDRLAGGDTQYF. With the portions outside the CDR3 filled from the reference TRBV7-2 and TRBJ2-3 genes, the complete variable region becomes GAGVSQSPSNKVTEKGKDVELRCDPISGHTALYWYRQSLGQGLEFLIYFQGNSAPDKSGLPSDRFSAERTGGSVSTLTIQRTQQEDSAVYLCASSLDRLAGGDTQYFGPGTRLTVL.